These 15 T cell receptor beta chains share one sample of origin, sequenced in a study of T cell responses to AZD1222 COVID-19 vaccine. Sequencing used immunoSEQ multiplex PCR; TCRdb keeps in-frame clones, though not all of them. In the table there are some 110,000 clones, roughly 90% of which are singletons. The sequencing used peripheral blood, collected on day 0 of AZD1222 vaccination. All receptors come from an adult in good health.

The gene calls are TRBV28 and TRBJ1-3; no firm D call. This CDR3 spans 17 amino acids. Germline loops: CDR1 MDHEN, CDR2 SYDVKM. Trimming shortened V by 2 bases and J by 1 base, and 15 bases separated the two germline ends. CDR3 sequence: CASSLIDWRKSGNTIYF. The CDR3 DNA follows: TGTGCCAGCAGTTTAATCGATTGGAGGAAATCTGGAAACACCATATATTTT. Based on the CDR3 plus reference TRBV28 and TRBJ1-3, the full variable domain is DVKVTQSSRYLVKRTGEKVFLECVQDMDHENMFWYRQDPGLGLRLIYFSYDVKMKEKGDIPEGYSVSREKKERFSLILESASTNQTSMYLCASSLIDWRKSGNTIYFGEGSWLTVV.

The chain joins TRBV3-1 (or the pseudogene TRBV3-2) to TRBJ1-5; D gene ambiguous. V gave up 0 bases and J gave up 2 bases, with 11 bases separating them. Germline V gene lookup returns CDR1 LGHDT and CDR2 YNNKEL (reference sequence). This CDR3 region has 16 residues. The CDR3 DNA follows: TGTGCCAGCAGCCAAGATTACGGAGTGGGCAATCAGCCCCAGCATTTT. Translation: CASSQDYGVGNQPQHF.

The genes are TRBV15 and TRBJ1-5, with D maybe TRBD1 (5 bases). CDR3 length equals 16 residues. V lost 3 bases and J lost 0, with 12 bases in between. Germline CDR1 LNHNV, CDR2 YYDKDF (reference sequence). DNA for the CDR3: TGTGCCACCAGCAGGGATCGACAGCATAGCAATCAGCCCCAGCATTTT. Translating it yields CATSRDRQHSNQPQHF.

The chain is built from TRBV4-1 and TRBJ1-5; TRBD1 is a possible D gene (5 bases). The CDR3 extends over 14 amino acids. V gave up 1 base and J gave up 8 bases, with 12 bases separating them. CDR1 and CDR2 from the germline V gene are MGHRA and YSYEKL. The CDR3 is CASSQGAGREPQHF. Here the CDR3 DNA reads TGCGCCAGCAGCCAAGGCGCAGGGCGGGAGCCCCAGCATTTT.

V and J are TRBV2 and TRBJ1-5; TRBD1 might be the D (5 bases). CDR1 and CDR2 (germline): SNHLY, FYNNEI. The CDR3 is made up of 15 amino acids. V lost 6 bases, J lost 5 bases, and 17 bases lay in between. The CDR3 region has the DNA TGTGCCAGCAGCCTAACACGGGGAGGGGATCAGCCCCAGCATTTT. This encodes CASSLTRGGDQPQHF.

This chain connects TRBV7-2 to TRBJ1-2; D remains unclear. CDR3 size: 14 residues. CDR1 and CDR2 (germline): SGHTA, FQGNSA. Trimming shortened V by 2 bases and J by 2 bases, and 9 bases separated the two germline ends. The CDR3 sequence: CASSLIQQNYGYTF. DNA of the CDR3: TGTGCCAGCAGCTTAATACAGCAAAACTATGGCTACACCTTC.

V is TRBV5-6 and J is TRBJ1-4, with 7 bases aligning to TRBD1. The CDR3 is 14 residues long. With V trimmed by 4 bases and J by 8 bases, 8 bases remained unmatched. Germline lookup yields CDR1 SGHDT and CDR2 YYEEEE. The CDR3 DNA is TGTGCCAGCAGCCTAAGACAGGGTGGGGAAAAACTGTTTTTT. This encodes CASSLRQGGEKLFF.

V gene TRBV28 combines with J gene TRBJ1-2, with TRBD1 identical over 7 bases. V shed 6 bases and J 4 bases; nucleotides not matched to a gene: 11. This CDR3 comprises 15 residues. CDR1 MDHEN and CDR2 SYDVKM come from the germline V gene. CDR3 loop: CASRKTGSAAYGYTF. The DNA of the CDR3 is TGTGCCAGCAGGAAGACAGGGTCGGCTGCCTATGGCTACACCTTC.

The V and J genes are TRBV7-2 and TRBJ2-7, with 7 nucleotides matching TRBD2. J lost 7 bases, V lost 1 base, and 4 bases had no gene match. The CDR3 is made up of 13 amino acids. In germline, CDR1 is SGHTA, CDR2 FQGNSA. The CDR3 nucleotides are TGTGCCAGCAGCTTAGGGTCGGGAGGTGAGCAGTACTTC. Residues: CASSLGSGGEQYF.

The chain carries TRBV6-6 and TRBJ1-5; D uncertain. The CDR3 runs 14 residues. Deletions cut 2 bases from V and 4 bases from J, with 9 bases between. Germline-derived CDR1 and CDR2 are MNHNY and SVGAGI (reference sequence). CDR3 DNA: TGTGCCAGCAGTTACGTCGAAAGGAATCAGCCCCAGCATTTT. Residues: CASSYVERNQPQHF.

The chain carries TRBV5-1 and TRBJ1-3; TRBD1 is a possible D gene (6 bases). Germline V gene lookup returns CDR1 SGHRS and CDR2 YFSETQ. Between the trimmed V and J ends, which lost 0 bases and 2 bases, there was a span of 12 bases. This CDR3 comprises 16 residues. The CDR3, as DNA: TGCGCCAGCAGCTTGGGGGGAACAGGGACTGGAAACACCATATATTTT. It encodes CASSLGGTGTGNTIYF.

This clone was detected only once. This chain links TRBV27 with TRBJ2-1; 9 bases are a match to TRBD2. The trim removed 0 bases at V and 5 bases at J, leaving 2 bases unmatched. CDR3 length: 15 amino acids. From germline, CDR1 is MNHEY and CDR2 SMNVEV (reference sequence). The CDR3 protein is CASSLSTSGNNEQFF. CDR3 nucleotide sequence: TGTGCCAGCAGTTTATCGACTAGCGGAAACAATGAGCAGTTCTTC.

This chain connects TRBV2 to TRBJ1-3; TRBD1 matches 7 bases. Trimming cost V 10 bases and J 4 bases; bases outside gene matches: 7. Germline V gene sequence: CDR1 SNHLY, CDR2 FYNNEI. CDR3 length equals 13 residues. The DNA for the CDR3 is TGTGCCATAGACAGGGCGGGAGGAAACACCATATATTTT. Its protein product is CAIDRAGGNTIYF.

The V call is TRBV11-3, the J call TRBJ2-7; 7 bases map to TRBD2. Germline V gene sequence: CDR1 SGHNT, CDR2 YENEEA. The CDR3 length is 14 residues. V was pared by 5 bases and J by 0 bases, with 4 bases of the junction left unmatched. The CDR3 region has the DNA TGTGCCAGCAGCGGGCGGGGGACCTCCTACGAGCAGTACTTC. Protein sequence: CASSGRGTSYEQYF.

The V gene is TRBV28, the J gene TRBJ1-4; 7 nucleotides match TRBD1. This CDR3 has 14 amino acids. Germline CDR1 reads MDHEN; CDR2 reads SYDVKM. V lost 6 bases and J lost 8; bases outside the gene matches: 9. The CDR3: CASRTSGGGEKLFF. DNA of the CDR3: TGTGCCAGCAGGACTTCAGGGGGTGGGGAAAAACTGTTTTTT. Drawing the rest from reference TRBV28 and TRBJ1-4, the complete variable domain is DVKVTQSSRYLVKRTGEKVFLECVQDMDHENMFWYRQDPGLGLRLIYFSYDVKMKEKGDIPEGYSVSREKKERFSLILESASTNQTSMYLCASRTSGGGEKLFFGSGTQLSVL.